This entry features one T cell receptor (beta chain) sequence. Antigen specificity is unknown. The sample belongs to a study of post-analysis software for immune sequencing data. Findings and limits, study-wide: F measure showed strong co-clustering of same-batch samples. With TRBV5-6, TRBV5-1 and TRBV20-1 included, about five TRBV segments were more frequent in patients than in controls.

The library was made from cDNA and included unique molecular identifiers. TCRdb processed the PCR reads anew with MiXCR; each CDR3 protein has one entry. The sample consists of almost 700,000 distinct CDR3 sequences, 55% to 60% of them appearing once. Trimming shortened V by 3 bases and J by 5 bases, and 10 bases separated the two germline ends. Germline V lookup: CDR1 SGHTA, CDR2 FQGTGA. The CDR3 consists of 13 residues. This TCR came from a girl aged 2-10 years with multiple sclerosis. This chain uses TRBV7-3 with TRBJ1-1, with a weak D call TRBD1 (5 bases). Input material: blood. CDR3 DNA sequence: TGTGCCAGCAGCTTCCTTCAGGGAACTGAAGCTTTCTTT. Translating it yields CASSFLQGTEAFF.